This T cell receptor beta chain derives from a study of cytomegalovirus exposure and HLA in healthy donors. Study-wide background: The roughly 660 first-cohort repertoires shared a platform with the roughly 130 validation repertoires, as reported in a later analysis. Study-wide findings and caveats: Subsequent analysis revealed that first-cohort TCR clusters tended to co-occur in the approximately 120 validation repertoires. The authors enumerated over 150 TCR beta chains as linked to cytomegalovirus. Per published reports, the classifier diagnosed cytomegalovirus status with high specificity and sensitivity.

Concerning this clone: The target antigen is unknown.

This CDR3 region has 15 residues. Trimming left V 10 bases short and J 0 bases short, with 19 bases between. The germline V gene encodes CDR1 ENHRY and CDR2 SYGVKD. Repertoires were generated with immunoSEQ multiplex PCR, while TCRdb's copy carries only in-frame clones and drops some. The profile shows 250,000 or so clones, around 90% of them singletons. V is TRBV10-3 and J is TRBJ2-7; no definite D call. This clonotype originated in a young woman in good health and CMV-seronegative. Sequenced input: PBMCs. CDR3 in DNA: TGTGCCACAAGACAAGGCCTACCGAGCTCCTACGAGCAGTACTTC. Amino acids: CATRQGLPSSYEQYF.